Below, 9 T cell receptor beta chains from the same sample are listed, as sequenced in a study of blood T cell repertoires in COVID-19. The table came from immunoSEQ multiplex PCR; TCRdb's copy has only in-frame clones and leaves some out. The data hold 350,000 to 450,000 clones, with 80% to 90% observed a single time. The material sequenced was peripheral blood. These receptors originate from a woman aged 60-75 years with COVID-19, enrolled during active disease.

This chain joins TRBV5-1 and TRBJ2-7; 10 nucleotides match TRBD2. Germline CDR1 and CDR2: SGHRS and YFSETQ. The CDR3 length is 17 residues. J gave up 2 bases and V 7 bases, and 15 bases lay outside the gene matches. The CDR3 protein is CASDSGGRTSGTYEQYF. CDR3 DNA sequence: TGCGCCAGCGACTCGGGAGGACGGACTAGCGGTACCTACGAGCAGTACTTC.

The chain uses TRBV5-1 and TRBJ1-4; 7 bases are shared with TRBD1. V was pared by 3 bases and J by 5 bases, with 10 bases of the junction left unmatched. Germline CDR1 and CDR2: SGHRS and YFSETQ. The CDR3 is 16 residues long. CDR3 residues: CASSSAPGQPNEKLFF. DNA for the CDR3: TGCGCCAGCAGCTCAGCCCCGGGACAGCCAAATGAAAAACTGTTTTTT.

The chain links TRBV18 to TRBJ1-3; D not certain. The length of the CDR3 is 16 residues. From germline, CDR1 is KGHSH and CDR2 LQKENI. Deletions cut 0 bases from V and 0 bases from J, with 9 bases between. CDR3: CASSPPARYSGNTIYF. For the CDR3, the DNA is TGTGCCAGCTCACCACCTGCGAGATACTCTGGAAACACCATATATTTT.

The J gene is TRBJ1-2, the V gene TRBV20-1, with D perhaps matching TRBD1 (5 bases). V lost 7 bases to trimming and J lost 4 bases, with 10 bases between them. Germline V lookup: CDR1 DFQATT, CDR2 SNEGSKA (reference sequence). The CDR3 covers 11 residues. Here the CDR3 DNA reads TGCAGTGGACCCACAGGCTATGGCTACACCTTC. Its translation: CSGPTGYGYTF.

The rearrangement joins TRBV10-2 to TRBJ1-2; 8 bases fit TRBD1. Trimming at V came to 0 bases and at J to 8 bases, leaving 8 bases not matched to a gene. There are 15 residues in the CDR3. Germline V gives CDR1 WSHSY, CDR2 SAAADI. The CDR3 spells CASSESSQGAYGYTF. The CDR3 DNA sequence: TGCGCCAGCAGTGAGTCCTCCCAGGGGGCGTACGGCTACACCTTC.

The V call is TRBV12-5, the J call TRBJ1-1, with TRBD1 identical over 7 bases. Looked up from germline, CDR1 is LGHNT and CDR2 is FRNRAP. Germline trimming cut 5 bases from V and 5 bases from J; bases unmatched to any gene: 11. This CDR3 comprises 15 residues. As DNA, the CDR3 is TGTGCTAGTGGTAACGACAGGGTACATCGGACTGAAGCTTTCTTT. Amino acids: CASGNDRVHRTEAFF.

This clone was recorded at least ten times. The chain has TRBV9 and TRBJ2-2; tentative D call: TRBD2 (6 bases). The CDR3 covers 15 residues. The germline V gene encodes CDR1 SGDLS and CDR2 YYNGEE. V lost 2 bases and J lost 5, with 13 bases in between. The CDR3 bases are TGTGCCAGCAGCGTGGTAGGGGAGGAGACCGGGGAGCTGTTTTTT. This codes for CASSVVGEETGELFF.

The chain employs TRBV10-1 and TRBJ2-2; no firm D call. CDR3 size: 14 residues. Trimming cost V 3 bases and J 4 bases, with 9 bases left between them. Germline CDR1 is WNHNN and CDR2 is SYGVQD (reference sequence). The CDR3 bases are TGCGCCAGCAGTGAATCACAGAGCACCGGGGAGCTGTTTTTT. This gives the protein CASSESQSTGELFF.

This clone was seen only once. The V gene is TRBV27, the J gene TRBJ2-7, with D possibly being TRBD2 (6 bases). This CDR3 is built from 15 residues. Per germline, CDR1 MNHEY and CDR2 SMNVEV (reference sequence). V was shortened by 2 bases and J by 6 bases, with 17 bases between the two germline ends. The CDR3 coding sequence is TGTGCCAGCAGTTTAGGGAGGCCGTCGGTTCCCGAGCAGTACTTC. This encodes CASSLGRPSVPEQYF.